This is a list of T cell receptor beta chains from one sample in a study of T cells in Graves' hyperthyroidism and ophthalmopathy. A single record per CDR3 protein comes from TCRdb applying MiXCR to the multiplex PCR reads. The sample holds about 290,000 distinct CDR3 sequences, more than 15% seen once. Sequencing used blood. The source is a woman aged 60-75 years with Graves' ophthalmopathy. Both conserved end residues are part of each CDR3. Fields, in order: CDR3 DNA, CDR3 protein, J gene, V gene, clone size, D gene. A D gene is named only where the DNA matches it firmly. Size is stated for part of the rows, as once, few or many counts, or as a class when the clone is expanded.

DNA: TGTGCCAGTCTCCGGGACAGGGGATCTCTCTACGGCTACACCTTC
CDR3: CASLRDRGSLYGYTF
J: TRBJ1-2
V: TRBV19
size: .
D: TRBD1

DNA: TGTGCCAGCAGTACGGGACAGGGGGCAAACGAGCAGTACTTC
CDR3: CASSTGQGANEQYF
J: TRBJ2-7
V: TRBV28
size: many
D: TRBD1

DNA: TGCAGTGCTAGGGGGACTAGCGGAATGGAGGAGCAGTTCTTC
CDR3: CSARGTSGMEEQFF
J: TRBJ2-1
V: TRBV20-1
size: .
D: TRBD2

DNA: TGCAGTGCTAGGGACAGGGGCCCCGAAAAACTGTTTTTT
CDR3: CSARDRGPEKLFF
J: TRBJ1-4
V: TRBV20-1
size: few
D: TRBD1

DNA: TGTGCCAGTAGTATTGGTGGGCCGGGGACTGAAGCTTTCTTT
CDR3: CASSIGGPGTEAFF
J: TRBJ1-1
V: TRBV19
size: few
D: .

DNA: TGCAGCGTTGAAGATTGGGGGGTGGACACTGAAGCTTTCTTT
CDR3: CSVEDWGVDTEAFF
J: TRBJ1-1
V: TRBV29-1
size: few
D: .

DNA: TGTGCCAGCAGGCGACAGGGGAATGAGCAGTTCTTC
CDR3: CASRRQGNEQFF
J: TRBJ2-1
V: TRBV6-1
size: many
D: TRBD1

DNA: TGCAGCGTGCTCGGACAGGGTCTCAATGAGCAGTTCTTC
CDR3: CSVLGQGLNEQFF
J: TRBJ2-1
V: TRBV29-1
size: .
D: TRBD1

DNA: TGTGCCAGCAGCCCAAACTTAAACAGGGGGCCACACACTGAAGCTTTCTTT
CDR3: CASSPNLNRGPHTEAFF
J: TRBJ1-1
V: TRBV6-1
size: few
D: TRBD1

DNA: TGCAGTGCTAGAGATCGTGGCAGCTATGGCTACACCTTC
CDR3: CSARDRGSYGYTF
J: TRBJ1-2
V: TRBV20-1
size: many
D: .

DNA: TGTGCCATCAGTAAACAGGAATACGAGCAGTACTTC
CDR3: CAISKQEYEQYF
J: TRBJ2-7
V: TRBV10-3
size: .
D: .

DNA: TGTGCCATCAGTCAGGGGGCTCGGGGCAATCAGCCCCAGCATTTT
CDR3: CAISQGARGNQPQHF
J: TRBJ1-5
V: TRBV10-3
size: many
D: TRBD1

DNA: TGTGCCAGCAGCTGGGGACGATCCGGGGAGCTGTTTTTT
CDR3: CASSWGRSGELFF
J: TRBJ2-2
V: TRBV7-2
size: many
D: .

DNA: TGTGCCAGCAGCGCTAGCGGGAGGGAGACCTACGAGCAGTACTTC
CDR3: CASSASGRETYEQYF
J: TRBJ2-7
V: TRBV25-1
size: .
D: TRBD2

DNA: TGCAGTGCTCTATGGGGATTGGGCTATGGCTACACCTTC
CDR3: CSALWGLGYGYTF
J: TRBJ1-2
V: TRBV20-1
size: .
D: .

DNA: TGTGCTAGTGGTTTGTTGACCTACGAGCAGTACTTC
CDR3: CASGLLTYEQYF
J: TRBJ2-7
V: TRBV12-5
size: many
D: .

DNA: TGTGCCAGCAGCTGGATCAGGGGGAACACTGAAGCTTTCTTT
CDR3: CASSWIRGNTEAFF
J: TRBJ1-1
V: TRBV11-1
size: many
D: .

DNA: TGTGCCAGCAGCTTCCTAGCGGGAGAGGTTACGCAGTATTTT
CDR3: CASSFLAGEVTQYF
J: TRBJ2-3
V: TRBV5-5
size: many
D: TRBD2

DNA: TGCGCCAGCAGCCCGGGTTTTCCCGTGCAGTACTTC
CDR3: CASSPGFPVQYF
J: TRBJ2-7
V: TRBV5-1
size: many
D: .

DNA: TGTGCCAGCAGGCCCCCCCAGCGGGGTCTCACCGGGGAGCTGTTTTTT
CDR3: CASRPPQRGLTGELFF
J: TRBJ2-2
V: TRBV27
size: few
D: TRBD2

DNA: TGTGCCAGCAGCCCCGGAGGAGCTACGAGGCAGTACTTC
CDR3: CASSPGGATRQYF
J: TRBJ2-7
V: TRBV5-5
size: many
D: .

DNA: TGTGCCACCAGTCCCGGGACAGGGCCGAATCAGCCCCAGCATTTT
CDR3: CATSPGTGPNQPQHF
J: TRBJ1-5
V: TRBV15
size: .
D: TRBD1

DNA: TGTGCCAGCAGTTTAGGCTACCAAGAGACCCAGTACTTC
CDR3: CASSLGYQETQYF
J: TRBJ2-5
V: TRBV12-3/TRBV12-4
size: .
D: .

DNA: TGTGCCAGCAGCCGACGGAGCCATCAGCCCCAGCATTTT
CDR3: CASSRRSHQPQHF
J: TRBJ1-5
V: TRBV7-2
size: .
D: .

DNA: TGTGCCAGCAGTTTAGGACTAGCGGGAGGGAGTGGGGAGACCCAGTACTTC
CDR3: CASSLGLAGGSGETQYF
J: TRBJ2-5
V: TRBV27
size: .
D: TRBD2

DNA: TGCGCCAGCAGCATGGGACAGGGACAAACCTACGAGCAGTACTTC
CDR3: CASSMGQGQTYEQYF
J: TRBJ2-7
V: TRBV5-1
size: many
D: TRBD1

DNA: TGTGCCAGCACCGTCCCGGGGCGCGTCGATGGCTACACCTTC
CDR3: CASTVPGRVDGYTF
J: TRBJ1-2
V: TRBV2
size: many
D: .

DNA: TGTGCCAGCAGTGAATTGGTAGCAGCACCCTCAGGCAATGAGCAGTTCTTC
CDR3: CASSELVAAPSGNEQFF
J: TRBJ2-1
V: TRBV2
size: many
D: .

DNA: TGTGCCAGCAGCTTACCCACATGGACAGGGGGCTATGGCTACACCTTC
CDR3: CASSLPTWTGGYGYTF
J: TRBJ1-2
V: TRBV7-8
size: few
D: TRBD1

DNA: TGTGCCAGCAGTCCGCAATCGACAGCTAGGTCGGTCTATGGCTACACCTTC
CDR3: CASSPQSTARSVYGYTF
J: TRBJ1-2
V: TRBV6-1
size: few
D: .

DNA: TGTGCCAGTAGTGCCGGGACAGGGGAAAGTAGCTACGAGCAGTACTTC
CDR3: CASSAGTGESSYEQYF
J: TRBJ2-7
V: TRBV7-2
size: few
D: TRBD1

DNA: TGTGCCAGCAGCTTCGGAGGAGCTCGAGGCTACACCTTC
CDR3: CASSFGGARGYTF
J: TRBJ1-2
V: TRBV5-5
size: many
D: .

DNA: TGTGCCAGCAGCTTGACGGACTGGTACCAAGAGACCCAGTACTTC
CDR3: CASSLTDWYQETQYF
J: TRBJ2-5
V: TRBV7-9
size: .
D: .

DNA: TGTGCCAGCCGGAAGCAGGATAATCAGCCCCAGCATTTT
CDR3: CASRKQDNQPQHF
J: TRBJ1-5
V: TRBV28
size: .
D: .

DNA: TGTGCCAGCACGGCACTAGCGGGAGAGAATGAGCAGTTCTTC
CDR3: CASTALAGENEQFF
J: TRBJ2-1
V: TRBV2
size: .
D: TRBD2